This TCR beta chain was profiled in a study of T cell responses to AZD1222 COVID-19 vaccine. Regarding the study as a whole: When two AZD1222 doses had been given, Spike-specific TCR breadth and depth rose. It was only a handful of AZD1222 recipients who were seropositive at baseline. The repertoires were collected only after the peak T cell response. Targeting of unmutated variant regions was reportedly seen in nearly half of spike-specific TCRs.

CDR1 is ENHRY, CDR2 SYGVKD, per germline. The CDR3 consists of 12 residues. Between the trimmed V and J ends, which lost 2 bases and 3 bases, there was a span of 5 bases. Clones were sequenced by immunoSEQ multiplex PCR, and TCRdb holds only the in-frame ones, with some missing. The repertoire consists of about 31,000 clones, with approximately 87% occurring once and the leading ten covering approximately 15%. Details on this clone: The antigen remains undetermined.

This sequence originates from an adult who received the AZD1222 COVID-19 vaccine. This specimen consisted of peripheral blood, obtained 28 days after the second AZD1222 dose. V is TRBV10-3 and J is TRBJ2-7; D unresolved. The CDR3 DNA reads TGTGCCATCAGTGAGCAAGGCTACGAGCAGTACTTC. Its protein is CAISEQGYEQYF.